This TCR beta chain was sequenced for a study of cytomegalovirus exposure and HLA in healthy donors. The CDR3 length is 20 residues. The germline CDR1 and CDR2 sequences are SNHLY and FYNNEI. The PCR made use of 60 Vbeta and 13 Jbeta primers. Produced via immunoSEQ multiplex PCR; TCRdb's table is partial and in-frame only. This sample has just over 150,000 clones, with over 65% found just once. Sequences were obtained from PBMCs. The source is a man aged 40-55 years in good health and CMV-seropositive. V usage is TRBV2 and J usage is TRBJ2-5; TRBD2 matches at 16 bases. The J call could be wrong; TRBJ2-7 is a better fit for the DNA end. The CDR3 DNA follows: TGTGCCAGCAGTCCTAGATGGGGACTAGCGGGGGGGCAAGGGTCCTACGAGCAGTACTTC. Amino acid sequence: CASSPRWGLAGGQGSYEQYF.